Listed below are T cell receptor beta chains from one sample, sequenced in a study of shared clonotypes between healthy human individuals. Using immunoSEQ multiplex PCR, the repertoire was profiled, and TCRdb retains in-frame clones only, with some absent. The sample lists 550,000 to 600,000 clones; about 80% were seen once. Sequenced sample: PBMCs. The receptors were gathered from a woman aged 40 to 50 in good health. Some clones in this sample may be carry-over from other donors' samples. CDR3s include the opening cysteine and the closing phenylalanine or tryptophan. A D gene is named only where the DNA matches it firmly. Size is omitted from some rows. Given values are once, few, many or a class for expanded clones.

TRBV7-9	TRBD2	-	TRBJ2-2	CASSPHRAGAGGELFF	TGTGCCAGCAGCCCACATCGAGCGGGAGCGGGCGGGGAGCTGTTTTTT
TRBV7-9	-	once	TRBJ2-1	CASSLVGSSYNEQFF	TGTGCCAGCAGCTTAGTTGGGTCCTCCTACAATGAGCAGTTCTTC
TRBV5-5	TRBD1	-	TRBJ2-2	CASSLTSGQVVTGELFF	TGTGCCAGCAGCTTGACCTCGGGACAGGTGGTCACCGGGGAGCTGTTTTTT
TRBV7-3	-	-	TRBJ2-3	CASSRGGAEDTQYF	TGTGCCAGCAGCCGAGGGGGGGCGGAAGATACGCAGTATTTT
TRBV28	-	-	TRBJ2-1	CASSLWGYNEQFF	TGTGCCAGCAGTTTATGGGGTTACAATGAGCAGTTCTTC
TRBV9	TRBD2	few	TRBJ2-5	CASSVHQTSGETQYF	TGTGCCAGCAGCGTCCACCAGACTAGCGGAGAGACCCAGTACTTC
TRBV4-3	TRBD2	-	TRBJ2-6	CASSPWTSGIDLYPGANVLTF	TGCGCCAGCAGCCCCTGGACTAGCGGGATAGACCTGTATCCTGGGGCCAACGTCCTGACTTTC
TRBV6-1	-	-	TRBJ2-6	CASSEFGSGANVLTF	TGTGCCAGCAGTGAGTTTGGGTCTGGGGCCAACGTCCTGACTTTC
TRBV10-1	-	-	TRBJ2-2	CASSNRATGELFF	TGCGCCAGCAGTAACAGGGCGACCGGGGAGCTGTTTTTT
TRBV5-1	-	-	TRBJ1-1	CASSLAQGGHTEAFF	TGCGCCAGCAGCTTGGCACAGGGAGGGCACACTGAAGCTTTCTTT
TRBV30	-	-	TRBJ2-1	CAWSLRSGLLDNEQFF	TGTGCCTGGAGTTTAAGGTCCGGACTACTAGACAATGAGCAGTTCTTC
TRBV5-4	TRBD1	once	TRBJ2-7	CASSWDRGSYEQYF	TGTGCCAGCAGCTGGGACAGGGGCTCCTACGAGCAGTACTTC
TRBV27	-	-	TRBJ1-5	CASSFLGGREQPQHF	TGTGCCAGCAGTTTCCTCGGGGGGAGAGAACAGCCCCAGCATTTT
TRBV18	TRBD1	-	TRBJ1-2	CASSDGQGPFLF	TGTGCCAGCTCAGACGGACAGGGACCCTTCCTCTTC
TRBV2	-	-	TRBJ1-2	CASSLPQANYGYTF	TGTGCCAGCAGCCTACCTCAGGCTAACTATGGCTACACCTTC
TRBV4-1	-	-	TRBJ2-6	CASSQVTAGANVLTF	TGCGCCAGCAGCCAAGTGACAGCTGGGGCCAACGTCCTGACTTTC
TRBV15	-	-	TRBJ1-3	CATSLDSSGNTIYF	TGTGCCACCAGCCTCGACAGCTCTGGAAACACCATATATTTT
TRBV14	TRBD2	few	TRBJ2-2	CASTWASGSTGELFF	TGTGCCAGCACTTGGGCTAGCGGGAGTACCGGGGAGCTGTTTTTT
TRBV7-6	-	-	TRBJ2-7	CASSPGTDNYEQYF	TGTGCCAGCAGCCCCGGGACCGACAACTACGAGCAGTACTTC
TRBV5-6	TRBD2	-	TRBJ2-7	CASSPQLAGGGEQYF	TGTGCCAGCAGCCCACAACTAGCGGGAGGAGGCGAGCAGTACTTC
TRBV7-8	-	-	TRBJ1-2	CASSIETAGYGYTF	TGTGCCAGCAGCATTGAGACAGCAGGCTATGGCTACACCTTC
TRBV5-1	TRBD1	-	TRBJ2-7	CASSLAQGAYEQYF	TGCGCCAGCAGCTTGGCACAGGGGGCCTACGAGCAGTACTTC
TRBV18	TRBD2	-	TRBJ2-3	CASSPIETSGRLYF	TGTGCCAGCTCACCAATTGAGACTAGCGGGAGGCTGTATTTT
TRBV28	-	once	TRBJ1-4	CASSNANGGLTNEKLFF	TGTGCCAGCAGTAACGCTAACGGCGGTCTCACTAATGAAAAACTGTTTTTT
TRBV7-3	TRBD2	-	TRBJ2-7	CASSSSGGSYEQYF	TGTGCCAGCAGCTCTAGCGGGGGGTCCTACGAGCAGTACTTC
TRBV28	TRBD2	-	TRBJ2-7	CASSLWGTSVYEQYF	TGTGCCAGCAGTTTATGGGGGACTAGCGTGTACGAGCAGTACTTC
TRBV7-2	TRBD2	-	TRBJ2-3	CASSLRLAGRGTDTQYF	TGTGCCAGCAGCTTGCGACTAGCGGGAAGAGGCACAGATACGCAGTATTTT
TRBV5-1	TRBD1	-	TRBJ2-2	CASSLEGTGVGTGELFF	TGCGCCAGCAGCTTGGAAGGGACAGGGGTAGGGACCGGGGAGCTGTTTTTT
TRBV27	TRBD2	-	TRBJ2-7	CASSRTGLANYEQYF	TGTGCCAGCAGTCGAACGGGACTAGCGAACTACGAGCAGTACTTC
TRBV14	TRBD2	-	TRBJ2-1	CASSQDRGGRAYNEQFF	TGTGCCAGCAGCCAAGATAGAGGCGGGAGGGCTTACAATGAGCAGTTCTTC
TRBV7-8	-	-	TRBJ2-1	CASSHPTDILGYNEQFF	TGTGCCAGCAGCCATCCCACCGACATTCTGGGTTACAATGAGCAGTTCTTC
TRBV5-1	-	once	TRBJ1-2	CASSAENYGYTF	TGCGCCAGCAGCGCTGAAAACTATGGCTACACCTTC
TRBV6-5	-	-	TRBJ1-5	CASSFLNQPQHF	TGTGCCAGCAGTTTCCTAAATCAGCCCCAGCATTTT
TRBV7-8	-	-	TRBJ1-1	CASSLTGIWNTEAFF	TGTGCCAGCAGCTTAACAGGGATTTGGAACACTGAAGCTTTCTTT